This TCR beta chain was sequenced during a study of T cells after posttransplantation cyclophosphamide. Broader study findings: Later blood repertoires were often dominated by clones from the donor CD8+ memory compartment. TRB overlap between skin or GI tissue T cells and blood was limited.

Control samples came 1 year after myeloablative marrow transplants with methotrexate plus calcineurin inhibitor. Points on this clone: Its cognate antigen is unknown.

Germline CDR1 and CDR2: SNHLY and FYNNEI. V shed 7 bases and J shed 0 bases, with 13 bases lying between them. This CDR3 has 15 amino acids. Repertoires were generated with immunoSEQ multiplex PCR, while TCRdb's copy carries only in-frame clones and drops some. The table shows more than 15,000 clones, with 85% occurring only once. The starting material was PBMCs, obtained after allogeneic stem cell transplant with calcineurin inhibitor and methotrexate. The chain carries TRBV2 and TRBJ1-5; perhaps TRBD1 as D (5 bases). The source of this sequence is a female patient aged 18-29 years who received an allogeneic stem cell transplant from an unrelated donor, was CMV-positive, and had acute and chronic GVHD. Some T cells could come from the graft donor. CDR3 protein: CASTQGGDSNQPQHF. The DNA of the CDR3 is TGTGCCAGCACCCAGGGAGGGGATAGCAATCAGCCCCAGCATTTT.